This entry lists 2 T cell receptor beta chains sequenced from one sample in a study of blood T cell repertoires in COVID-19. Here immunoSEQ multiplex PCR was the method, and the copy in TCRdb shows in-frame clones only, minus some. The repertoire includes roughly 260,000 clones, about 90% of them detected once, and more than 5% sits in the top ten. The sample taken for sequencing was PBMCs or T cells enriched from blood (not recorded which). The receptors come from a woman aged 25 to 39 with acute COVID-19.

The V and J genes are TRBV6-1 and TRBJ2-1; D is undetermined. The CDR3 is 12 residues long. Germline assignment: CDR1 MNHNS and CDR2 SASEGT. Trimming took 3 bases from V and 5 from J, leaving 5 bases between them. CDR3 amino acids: CASSDPNNEQFF. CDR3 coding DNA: TGTGCCAGCAGTGACCCCAACAATGAGCAGTTCTTC.

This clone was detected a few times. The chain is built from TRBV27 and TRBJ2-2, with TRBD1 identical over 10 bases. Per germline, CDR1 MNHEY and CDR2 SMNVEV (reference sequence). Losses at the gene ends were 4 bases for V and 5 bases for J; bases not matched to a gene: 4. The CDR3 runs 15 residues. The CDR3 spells CASSSGTGDTGELFF. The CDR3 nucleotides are TGTGCCAGCAGTTCCGGGACAGGGGATACCGGGGAGCTGTTTTTT.